This T cell receptor (beta chain) was documented in a study of blood T cell repertoires in COVID-19. The protocol was immunoSEQ multiplex PCR, while the TCRdb copy is restricted to in-frame clones and leaves out a portion. This table has roughly 460,000 clones, approximately 90% appearing once. This clone has just a few counts. CDR3 length: 15 residues. V lost 0 bases, J lost 4 bases, and 14 bases lay in between. Germline V lookup: CDR1 SGDLS, CDR2 YYNGEE. V usage is TRBV9 and J usage is TRBJ2-7, with no clear D. Material: peripheral blood. The TCR was taken from a man in his late teens or twenties with COVID-19, enrolled during active disease. The CDR3 nucleotides are TGTGCCAGCAGCGTAGGGCCACCCCCATTATACGAGCAGTACTTC. It specifies CASSVGPPPLYEQYF.